This T cell receptor beta chain is from a study of blood T cells in healthy people across ages. This clonotype was detected only a few times. CDR1 is SGHTA, CDR2 FQGNSA, per germline. The CDR3 consists of 17 residues. Trimming cost V 2 bases and J 2 bases; bases outside gene matches: 10. Through a sample-barcoded 5' primer and a J-beta primer mix, a second PCR was run for 7 to 11 cycles. TCRdb analysed the 5' RACE reads with MiXCR anew, one entry per CDR3 protein. Of approximately 1.5 million distinct CDR3 sequences listed, about 45% were seen once; the top ten hold 4%. The chain combines TRBV7-2 with TRBJ2-5; 8 bases match TRBD2. The receptor comes from a woman between 18 and 29 years old in good health. The material sequenced was blood. CDR3 nucleotide sequence: TGTGCCAGCAGCTTAATGGCCGCGGGGGGCTCTCAAGAGACCCAGTACTTC. Its protein is CASSLMAAGGSQETQYF.